This TCR beta chain originates from a study of PD-1 blockade in classical Hodgkin lymphoma. Study results and caveats: Reports described newly diagnosed patients as having lower baseline TCR diversity than healthy donors.

This clone was seen only a few times. Antigen: not known. CDR1 and CDR2 from the germline V gene are MNHNS and SASEGT. The CDR3 is 15 amino acids. Germline trimming cut 0 bases from V and 9 bases from J; bases unmatched to any gene: 5. Stated time point: newly diagnosed, previously untreated cHL patient sample. After PBMCs were thawed, their CD8+ T cells were isolated by magnetic negative selection. Some clones are missing from TCRdb's copy, which holds only in-frame ones; the method was immunoSEQ multiplex PCR. The sample shows 3,200 or so clones, roughly 70% of them seen only once. This TCR derives from a human donor with classical Hodgkin lymphoma. The sequencing input was CD8+ T cells from blood. The chain joins TRBV6-1 to TRBJ2-1; 10 bases agree with TRBD2. CDR3 in amino acids: CASSEAAGTSAEQFF. Here the CDR3 DNA reads TGTGCCAGCAGTGAAGCCGCCGGGACTAGCGCTGAGCAGTTCTTC.